This record concerns one TCR beta chain sequence. Its antigen target is currently unknown. No much larger clonotype is one base removed from it; base qualities were not supplied. Library method: the immunoSEQ multiplex PCR assay. The authors' pipeline ran thus. A statistical classification framework was built to diagnose cytomegalovirus status from the catalog of TCR beta chain sequences. Not all clones reach the TCRdb copy of this immuneACCESS table, which keeps in-frame sequences only. Checked studies attribute under half of the gap to unresolved V genes and leave the rest unexplained. V and J calls and clone size are copied from that table; D and trimming were computed from the DNA. Across this sample there are around 150,000 clones, with 95% to 97% seen only once. The ten largest clones add up to approximately 0.82% of the sample. This sample was included in a study of cytomegalovirus exposure and HLA in healthy donors (dated by TCRdb to 2017 to 2019). As for the study more broadly: According to a later analysis, the 120 validation repertoires were produced on the same platform as the approximately 600 repertoires of the first cohort. The study was designed to test whether signatures of past pathogen exposure could be identified by cataloging public T cell receptors. Along with the roughly 670-subject first cohort, a separate validation cohort of around 120 different subjects was used. The study combined high-throughput TCR immunosequencing, statistical association of individual TCRs with disease status, and machine learning to predict cytomegalovirus infection status. The investigation overall reported the following: Three of the identified cytomegalovirus-associated TCR beta chains were confirmed in vitro to be specific for cytomegalovirus antigens. The validation cohort had no HLA typing available for a later analysis, so co-occurrence within that cohort was assessed over all 120 or so repertoires. Most TCR sequences were observed very rarely across donors, whereas some public TCRs were present in many individuals. In the study, 164 TCR beta chains were listed as associated with cytomegalovirus. In both the original and validation cohorts, the classifier was reported to diagnose cytomegalovirus status with high specificity and sensitivity. A later analysis found that TCRs clustered in the first cohort also tended to co-occur in the roughly 120 validation repertoires, with 94% of cluster scores above 0. It was suggested by the authors that the approach could potentially be generalized to other disease states and immunological phenotypes.

Separate from the roughly 700-subject first cohort, the validation cohort of about 130 subjects was the group to which the donors belonged. The CDR3 measures 16 amino acids from cysteine to phenylalanine. Kept here is only the CDR3 DNA, which spans 48 bases and is read in frame from base 1. Deletion took 3 bases off V and 2 bases off J, with a span of 16 bases between the germline ends. CDR1 and CDR2 were assigned from the germline V gene as SGHDT and YYEEEE. This TCR derives from a woman in her late teens or twenties in good health and CMV-seronegative. The sample comprised PBMCs. Recombination connected TRBV5-6 to TRBJ2-3; TRBD2 is a weak D gene call, 6 bases matching. The sequenced DNA is TGTGCCAGCAGCTCGCTCAAGCGGGTCCCCACAGATACGCAGTATTTT. It translates as CASSSLKRVPTDTQYF.